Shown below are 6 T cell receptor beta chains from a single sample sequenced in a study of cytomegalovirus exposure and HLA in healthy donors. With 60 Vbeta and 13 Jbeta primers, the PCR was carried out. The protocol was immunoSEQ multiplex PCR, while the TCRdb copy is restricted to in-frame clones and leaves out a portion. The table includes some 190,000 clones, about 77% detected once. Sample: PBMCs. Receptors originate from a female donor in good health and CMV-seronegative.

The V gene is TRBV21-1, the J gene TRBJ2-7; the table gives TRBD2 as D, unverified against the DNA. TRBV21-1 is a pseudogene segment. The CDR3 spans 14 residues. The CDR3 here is CASSTSGIRYEQYF. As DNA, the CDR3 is TGTGCCAGCAGCACTAGCGGGATTCGCTACGAGCAGTACTTC.

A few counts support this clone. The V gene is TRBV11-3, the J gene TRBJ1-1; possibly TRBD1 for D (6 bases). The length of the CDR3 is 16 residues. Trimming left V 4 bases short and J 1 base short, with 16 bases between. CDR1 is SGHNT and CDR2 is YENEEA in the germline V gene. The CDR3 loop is CASSSMGGAQNTEAFF. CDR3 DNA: TGTGCCAGCAGCTCTATGGGGGGGGCGCAGAACACTGAAGCTTTCTTT.

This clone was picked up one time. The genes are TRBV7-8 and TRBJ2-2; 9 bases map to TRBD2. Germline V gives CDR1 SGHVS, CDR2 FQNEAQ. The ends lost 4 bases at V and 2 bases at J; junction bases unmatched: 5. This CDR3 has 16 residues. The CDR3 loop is CASSSPSGINTGELFF. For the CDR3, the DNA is TGTGCCAGCAGCTCCCCTAGCGGGATTAACACCGGGGAGCTGTTTTTT.

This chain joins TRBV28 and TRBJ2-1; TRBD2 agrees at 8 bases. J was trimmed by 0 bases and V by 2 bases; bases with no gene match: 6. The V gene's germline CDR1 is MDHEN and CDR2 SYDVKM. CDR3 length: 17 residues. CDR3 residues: CASSLGGGTSSYNEQFF. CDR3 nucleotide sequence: TGTGCCAGCAGTTTAGGAGGAGGGACTAGCTCCTACAATGAGCAGTTCTTC.

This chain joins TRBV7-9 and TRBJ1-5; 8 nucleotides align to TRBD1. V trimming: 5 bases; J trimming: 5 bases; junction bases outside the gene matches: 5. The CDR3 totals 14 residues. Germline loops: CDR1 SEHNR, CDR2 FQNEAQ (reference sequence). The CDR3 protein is CASSIGQGHQPQHF. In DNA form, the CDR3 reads TGTGCCAGCAGCATAGGACAGGGACATCAGCCCCAGCATTTT. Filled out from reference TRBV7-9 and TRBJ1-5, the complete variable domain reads DTGVSQNPRHKITKRGQNVTFRCDPISEHNRLYWYRQTLGQGPEFLTYFQNEAQLEKSRLLSDRFSAERPKGSFSTLEIQRTEQGDSAMYLCASSIGQGHQPQHFGDGTRLSIL.

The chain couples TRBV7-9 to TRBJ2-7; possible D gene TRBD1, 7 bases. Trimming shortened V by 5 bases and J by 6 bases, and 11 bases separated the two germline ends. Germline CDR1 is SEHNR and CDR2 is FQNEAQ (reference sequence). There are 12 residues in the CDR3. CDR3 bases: TGTGCCAGCAGCCGGCAGGGGGGCGAGCAGTACTTC. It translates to CASSRQGGEQYF. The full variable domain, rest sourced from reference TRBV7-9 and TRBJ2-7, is DTGVSQNPRHKITKRGQNVTFRCDPISEHNRLYWYRQTLGQGPEFLTYFQNEAQLEKSRLLSDRFSAERPKGSFSTLEIQRTEQGDSAMYLCASSRQGGEQYFGPGTRLTVT.